A single T cell receptor beta chain is shown here with its context. This entry belongs to a study of cytomegalovirus exposure and HLA in healthy donors. About the study: Of over 300 genotyped donors, around 76% clustered with self-reported Caucasian donors.

PCR amplification relied on 60 Vbeta primers (plus 13 Jbeta primers). Original processing methods: Later, some 75 million unique TCR beta chains were counted in an analysis, and around 11 million of them were shared. Measured with immunoSEQ multiplex PCR; TCRdb has only the in-frame clones, and not every one. D and trimming come from the DNA, and the V and J calls and clone size come from that table. The sample includes over 150,000 clones, over 70% of them seen just once. Sequencing used PBMCs. The source is a man between 25 and 39 years old in good health and CMV-seronegative.

The CDR3: CASSLVRQDPEAFF. In nucleotides, the CDR3 is TGTGCCAGCAGCTTGGTAAGACAGGACCCTGAAGCTTTCTTT. The chain joins TRBV5-5 to TRBJ1-1, with D perhaps TRBD1 (6 bases). Looked up from germline, CDR1 is SGHKS and CDR2 is YYEKEE (reference sequence). The CDR3 has 14 residues. V shed 0 bases and J shed 6 bases, with 12 bases lying between them.